The rows below give T cell receptor beta chains drawn from one sample of a study of OX40 agonist ivuxolimab in advanced cancers. Profiling relied on immunoSEQ multiplex PCR, and the TCRdb table lists in-frame clones only, not all of them. The repertoire holds 66,000 or so clones, with approximately 86% as singletons. This specimen consisted of CD4+ or CD8+ T cells sorted from blood, obtained in a trial of the OX40 agonist ivuxolimab. Source of these receptors: an adult with an advanced solid tumor such as melanoma, head and neck, liver or kidney cancer. CDR3s include the opening cysteine and the closing phenylalanine or tryptophan. Fields, in order: J gene, D gene, V gene, clone size, CDR3 protein, CDR3 DNA. D genes are given only for firm matches. The size entry is marked missing in some rows and otherwise reads once, few, many or a size class.

>TRBJ1-2|NA|TRBV6-1|NA
CASTMGKGYGYTF
TGTGCCAGCACGATGGGGAAGGGCTATGGCTACACCTTC
>TRBJ2-7|TRBD1|TRBV6-6|NA
CASSLPGTGGYEQYF
TGTGCCAGCAGTCTCCCCGGGACAGGGGGCTACGAGCAGTACTTC
>TRBJ2-2|NA|TRBV18|NA
CASSPGGSSNTGELFF
TGTGCCAGCTCACCAGGGGGCTCTTCGAACACCGGGGAGCTGTTTTTT
>TRBJ2-1|NA|TRBV6-5|NA
CASSSRSSSSYNEQFF
TGTGCCAGCAGTTCACGGTCCAGCAGCTCCTACAATGAGCAGTTCTTC
>TRBJ1-2|TRBD1|TRBV19|NA
CASTPGTGAPGNYGYTF
TGTGCCAGTACCCCGGGGACAGGGGCCCCGGGTAACTATGGCTACACCTTC
>TRBJ2-3|TRBD2|TRBV5-1|NA
CASSFTTGTSGGAIDTQYF
TGCGCCAGCAGCTTCACTACCGGGACTAGCGGGGGGGCTATAGATACGCAGTATTTT
>TRBJ1-5|TRBD1|TRBV27|NA
CASSLSGQGRQPQHF
TGTGCCAGCAGTTTATCGGGACAGGGGCGGCAGCCCCAGCATTTT
>TRBJ1-6|NA|TRBV5-6|NA
CASSLEGENRYNSPLHF
TGTGCCAGCAGCTTGGAAGGAGAGAATCGATATAATTCACCCCTCCACTTT
>TRBJ1-3|NA|TRBV11-2|NA
CASSLLTGSLHSGNTIYF
TGTGCCAGCAGCTTACTAACAGGGTCTCTCCACTCTGGAAACACCATATATTTT
>TRBJ2-5|NA|TRBV4-2|NA
CASSQGRSNQETQYF
TGTGCCAGCAGCCAAGGACGGTCTAATCAAGAGACCCAGTACTTC
>TRBJ1-4|NA|TRBV4-3|NA
CASSQGQATNEKLFF
TGCGCCAGCAGCCAAGGACAGGCAACTAATGAAAAACTGTTTTTT
>TRBJ2-1|NA|TRBV7-3|NA
CASSLSWGSYNEQFF
TGTGCCAGCAGCTTATCGTGGGGCTCCTACAATGAGCAGTTCTTC
>TRBJ2-3|NA|TRBV29-1|NA
CSVEARLAGDTQYF
TGCAGCGTTGAAGCCCGGCTAGCCGGCGATACGCAGTATTTT
>TRBJ1-2|NA|TRBV28|NA
CASSLPPATSYGYTF
TGTGCCAGCAGTCTACCTCCAGCGACGAGCTATGGCTACACCTTC
>TRBJ1-1|TRBD1|TRBV28|NA
CASRQTQGVNTEAFF
TGTGCCAGCAGACAGACACAGGGGGTGAACACTGAAGCTTTCTTT
>TRBJ2-7|NA|TRBV6-1|NA
CASSEGTDIYEQYF
TGTGCCAGCAGTGAAGGTACAGACATCTACGAGCAGTACTTC
>TRBJ2-7|TRBD2|TRBV28|NA
CASSFSGGPREQYF
TGTGCCAGCAGTTTTTCGGGAGGACCGCGGGAGCAGTACTTC
>TRBJ2-1|NA|TRBV11-2|NA
CASSYDRSYNEQFF
TGTGCCAGCAGCTATGACAGGTCCTACAATGAGCAGTTCTTC
>TRBJ1-1|TRBD1|TRBV7-2|NA
CASSLGTGLEAFF
TGTGCCAGCAGCTTAGGGACAGGGCTTGAAGCTTTCTTT
>TRBJ1-6|TRBD1|TRBV7-2|NA
CASSPHGGQALSPLHF
TGTGCCAGCAGCCCCCATGGGGGACAGGCCCTTTCACCCCTCCACTTT
>TRBJ2-1|NA|TRBV28|NA
CASRPLYNEQFF
TGTGCCAGCAGGCCATTGTACAATGAGCAGTTCTTC
>TRBJ1-2|TRBD1|TRBV12-5|NA
CASGTQGDGYTF
TGTGCTAGTGGTACCCAGGGGGATGGCTACACCTTC
>TRBJ1-1|TRBD1|TRBV27|NA
CASKTGGLVAFF
TGTGCCAGCAAAACAGGGGGCCTCGTTGCTTTCTTT
>TRBJ1-1|TRBD1|TRBV27|NA
CASSNRGIKAKAEAFF
TGTGCCAGCAGTAACAGGGGAATTAAAGCTAAGGCTGAAGCTTTCTTT
>TRBJ2-3|TRBD2|TRBV27|NA
CATKTGRGGTDTQYF
TGTGCCACCAAGACGGGGCGGGGGGGCACAGATACGCAGTATTTT
>TRBJ2-1|NA|TRBV4-1|once
CASSQDGLARGYNEQFF
TGCGCCAGCAGCCAAGATGGGCTAGCACGAGGATACAATGAGCAGTTCTTC
>TRBJ2-1|NA|TRBV27|NA
CASSSGVRVFYNEQFF
TGTGCCAGCAGTTCGGGGGTCCGGGTTTTCTACAATGAGCAGTTCTTC
>TRBJ1-1|NA|TRBV6-5|NA
CASSYSEGWTEAFF
TGTGCCAGCAGTTACTCAGAGGGGTGGACTGAAGCTTTCTTT
>TRBJ1-2|TRBD1|TRBV18|NA
CASSPGTQGARIDGYTF
TGTGCCAGCTCACCCGGGACCCAGGGGGCGCGGATTGATGGCTACACCTTC
>TRBJ1-1|NA|TRBV10-3|NA
CAIRDSLQGNTEAFF
TGTGCCATCAGGGATTCACTACAGGGAAACACTGAAGCTTTCTTT
>TRBJ2-3|NA|TRBV7-2|NA
CASSPPRGPDTQYF
TGTGCCAGCAGCCCACCGCGGGGGCCAGATACGCAGTATTTT
>TRBJ1-2|TRBD1|TRBV7-2|NA
CASSPGQSYGYTF
TGTGCCAGCAGCCCGGGACAGAGCTATGGCTACACCTTC
>TRBJ2-1|NA|TRBV6-5|NA
CASSYRDLNEQFF
TGTGCCAGCAGTTACAGGGACCTCAATGAGCAGTTCTTC
>TRBJ1-3|NA|TRBV28|NA
CASSLLPNSGNTIYF
TGTGCCAGCAGCCTCCTCCCAAACTCTGGAAACACCATATATTTT
>TRBJ2-5|TRBD2|TRBV10-2|few
CASSERTRSGETQYF
TGCGCCAGCAGTGAGCGGACTAGAAGTGGTGAGACCCAGTACTTC
>TRBJ2-1|TRBD2|TRBV12-5|NA
CASAGGGSSYNEQFF
TGTGCTAGTGCGGGAGGGGGGAGCTCCTACAATGAGCAGTTCTTC
>TRBJ1-2|TRBD1|TRBV15|NA
CATSRGGTATNYGYTF
TGTGCCACCAGCAGAGGTGGGACAGCAACTAACTATGGCTACACCTTC
>TRBJ2-7|NA|TRBV30|NA
CAWSVESEQYF
TGTGCCTGGAGTGTCGAGTCCGAGCAGTACTTC
>TRBJ1-2|NA|TRBV5-1|NA
CASSLEAGWSNYGYTF
TGCGCCAGCAGCTTGGAGGCAGGGTGGAGCAACTATGGCTACACCTTC
>TRBJ1-2|TRBD1|TRBV5-5|NA
CASSWGDRDGYTF
TGTGCCAGCAGCTGGGGGGACAGAGATGGCTACACCTTC
>TRBJ1-1|NA|TRBV10-1|once
CASSLRGANTEAFF
TGCGCCAGTTCACTTAGAGGGGCTAACACTGAAGCTTTCTTT
>TRBJ1-1|TRBD1|TRBV4-2|NA
CASSQGDRDTEAFF
TGTGCCAGCAGCCAGGGGGACAGGGACACTGAAGCTTTCTTT
>TRBJ2-7|NA|TRBV5-4|NA
CASSLASRTNHEQYF
TGTGCCAGCAGCTTGGCCTCGAGGACAAACCACGAGCAGTACTTC
>TRBJ1-2|TRBD1|TRBV28|NA
CAGNRGNYGYTF
TGTGCCGGAAACAGGGGAAACTATGGCTACACCTTC
>TRBJ2-6|TRBD1|TRBV6-1|NA
CASSEVGDSSGANVLTF
TGTGCCAGCAGTGAAGTTGGGGACAGCTCTGGGGCCAACGTCCTGACTTTC
>TRBJ1-3|NA|TRBV30|few
CAFNPGPPRPNTIYF
TGTGCCTTTAACCCCGGGCCCCCGAGGCCCAACACCATATATTTT
>TRBJ2-7|TRBD2|TRBV10-2|NA
CASNPGLAGGPYEQYF
TGCGCCAGCAACCCTGGATTAGCGGGGGGACCCTACGAGCAGTACTTC
>TRBJ2-7|TRBD1|TRBV7-8|NA
CASSLLRGRGVFVF
TGTGCCAGCAGCCTCCTCAGGGGGCGAGGGGTATTCGTGTTC
>TRBJ2-5|NA|TRBV6-5|NA
CASSYGSWQGETQYF
TGTGCCAGCAGTTATGGATCGTGGCAGGGAGAGACCCAGTACTTC
>TRBJ2-1|TRBD2|TRBV10-3|NA
CATSGTYNEQFF
TGTGCCACCAGCGGGACCTACAATGAGCAGTTCTTC
>TRBJ2-7|NA|TRBV13|NA
CASSLRSSEQYF
TGTGCCAGCAGCTTAAGGTCGTCCGAGCAGTACTTC